This T cell receptor (beta chain) was captured by sequencing in a study of blood T cell repertoires in COVID-19. The wider study: COVID-19 samples, acute and convalescent, were from the United States, Italy and Spain. Nucleic acid was either cDNA or gDNA, and it came from T cells, B-cell-depleted T cells, or PBMCs.

Generated by immunoSEQ multiplex PCR, the TCRdb table keeps only in-frame clones and is missing some. The table lists 310,000 or so clones, more than 80% of them singletons. This CDR3 is built from 14 residues. Germline V gene sequence: CDR1 WSHSY, CDR2 SAAADI. V gave up 5 bases and J gave up 5 bases, with 13 bases separating them. This TCR was recovered from a man aged 18 to 30 who had recovered from COVID-19. The specimen was peripheral blood. The rearrangement links TRBV10-2 to TRBJ2-1; tentative D call: TRBD2 (5 bases). The CDR3 coding sequence is TGCGCCAGCAGTCAACTAGGGAACAACAATGAGCAGTTCTTC. Encoded protein: CASSQLGNNNEQFF.